Given below is one T cell receptor (beta chain) in context. The data are from a study of patients and donors after allogeneic stem cell transplantation. The CDR3 sequence is 15 residues long. V was clipped by 4 bases and J by 5 bases; unmatched bases: 3. The germline V gene encodes CDR1 SGHAT and CDR2 FQDESV (reference sequence). TCRdb analysed the RT-PCR reads with MiXCR anew, one entry per CDR3 protein. Of about 960,000 distinct CDR3 sequences in the sample, 18% were seen once. Sequencing was done on a sample of blood, either unsorted or a sorted T cell fraction (not recorded which). The chain couples TRBV11-1 to TRBJ2-3; TRBD2 matches 13 bases. This TCR was sampled from a human donor who was either an allogeneic HSCT recipient or a stem cell or donor lymphocyte infusion donor (not recorded which). It is not recorded whose cells these are; they may come from a transplant donor. CDR3 DNA: TGTGCCAGCAGCTATGGACTAGCGGGAGTAGATACGCAGTATTTT. Its protein is CASSYGLAGVDTQYF.